Listed below are T cell receptor beta chains from one sample, sequenced in a study of untreated major depressive disorder. The data were produced by immunoSEQ multiplex PCR, yet TCRdb's version contains in-frame clones alone and is incomplete. The repertoire holds about 21,000 clones, with 90% to 95% as singletons. The sequenced material came from CD4+ T cells from PBMCs. The source of these receptors is a man younger than 45 in good health. Both conserved end residues are part of each CDR3. D genes are given only for firm matches. Where a row states a size, it is once, few, many or the class of an expanded clone; other rows omit it.

clone_size: few; v_call: TRBV6-1; j_call: TRBJ1-2; d_call: -; cdr3_aa: CASSVSGKVGYTF; cdr3_nt: TGTGCCAGCAGTGTATCAGGGAAGGTTGGCTACACCTTC
clone_size: -; v_call: TRBV5-6; j_call: TRBJ2-5; d_call: -; cdr3_aa: CASSTQNQETQYF; cdr3_nt: TGTGCCAGCAGCACCCAAAACCAAGAGACCCAGTACTTC
clone_size: -; v_call: TRBV5-6; j_call: TRBJ1-5; d_call: -; cdr3_aa: CASSRLRGSNQPQHF; cdr3_nt: TGTGCCAGCAGCCGTCTTAGGGGTAGCAATCAGCCCCAGCATTTT
clone_size: -; v_call: TRBV5-8; j_call: TRBJ2-7; d_call: -; cdr3_aa: CASSWGAGRSYEQYF; cdr3_nt: TGTGCCAGCAGCTGGGGGGCGGGACGATCCTACGAGCAGTACTTC
clone_size: -; v_call: TRBV2; j_call: TRBJ2-5; d_call: TRBD2; cdr3_aa: CASGGGSGSMGETQYF; cdr3_nt: TGTGCCAGCGGTGGGGGTAGCGGGAGTATGGGAGAGACCCAGTACTTC
clone_size: -; v_call: TRBV5-1; j_call: TRBJ2-3; d_call: TRBD2; cdr3_aa: CASSSGLAGGTDTQYF; cdr3_nt: TGCGCCAGCAGCTCAGGACTAGCGGGAGGTACAGATACGCAGTATTTT
clone_size: -; v_call: TRBV19; j_call: TRBJ1-5; d_call: -; cdr3_aa: CASSIGGGGNQPQHF; cdr3_nt: TGTGCCAGTAGTATAGGCGGTGGAGGCAATCAGCCCCAGCATTTT
clone_size: -; v_call: TRBV5-1; j_call: TRBJ2-3; d_call: TRBD1; cdr3_aa: CASSLAGQGADTQYF; cdr3_nt: TGCGCCAGCAGCTTGGCGGGACAGGGGGCAGATACGCAGTATTTT
clone_size: -; v_call: TRBV6-9; j_call: TRBJ2-1; d_call: -; cdr3_aa: CAGQDESLASRTKNNEQFF; cdr3_nt: TGTGCCGGGCAAGATGAGAGCCTAGCCAGTCGGACCAAAAACAATGAGCAGTTCTTC
clone_size: once; v_call: TRBV4-2; j_call: TRBJ2-1; d_call: TRBD2; cdr3_aa: CASSRSGLAYNEQFF; cdr3_nt: TGTGCCAGCAGCCGATCAGGACTAGCATACAATGAGCAGTTCTTC
clone_size: -; v_call: TRBV6-6; j_call: TRBJ1-2; d_call: TRBD1; cdr3_aa: CASIPDRGVYGYTF; cdr3_nt: TGTGCCAGCATTCCGGACAGGGGGGTCTATGGCTACACCTTC
clone_size: -; v_call: TRBV7-2; j_call: TRBJ2-7; d_call: TRBD1; cdr3_aa: CASSFLTGPYEQYF; cdr3_nt: TGTGCCAGCAGCTTCCTGACAGGGCCCTACGAGCAGTACTTC
clone_size: -; v_call: TRBV29-1; j_call: TRBJ2-1; d_call: -; cdr3_aa: CSVEWAARYNEQFF; cdr3_nt: TGCAGCGTTGAATGGGCAGCCAGATACAATGAGCAGTTCTTC
clone_size: -; v_call: TRBV6-5; j_call: TRBJ1-1; d_call: TRBD1; cdr3_aa: CASSINRGSTEAFF; cdr3_nt: TGTGCCAGCAGTATAAACAGGGGAAGCACTGAAGCTTTCTTT
clone_size: -; v_call: TRBV7-9; j_call: TRBJ2-7; d_call: -; cdr3_aa: CASSSGLGEQYF; cdr3_nt: TGTGCCAGCAGCTCGGGGCTCGGGGAGCAGTACTTC
clone_size: -; v_call: TRBV5-1; j_call: TRBJ2-3; d_call: -; cdr3_aa: CASSPEGLRSDTQYF; cdr3_nt: TGCGCCAGCAGCCCCGAGGGGCTTAGATCAGATACGCAGTATTTT
clone_size: -; v_call: TRBV9; j_call: TRBJ1-2; d_call: TRBD1; cdr3_aa: CASSGAGTGGSGYTF; cdr3_nt: TGTGCCAGCAGCGGAGCCGGGACAGGGGGCAGTGGCTACACCTTC
clone_size: -; v_call: TRBV2; j_call: TRBJ1-5; d_call: -; cdr3_aa: CASSGGRRVNQPQHF; cdr3_nt: TGTGCCAGCAGTGGGGGGCGGCGGGTCAATCAGCCCCAGCATTTT
clone_size: -; v_call: TRBV5-1; j_call: TRBJ2-4; d_call: -; cdr3_aa: CASSLAPSGSNIQYF; cdr3_nt: TGCGCCAGCAGCTTGGCCCCGTCAGGGTCAAACATTCAGTACTTC
clone_size: -; v_call: TRBV9; j_call: TRBJ2-7; d_call: -; cdr3_aa: CASSPDFSSYEQYF; cdr3_nt: TGTGCCAGCAGCCCCGACTTCAGCTCCTACGAGCAGTACTTC
clone_size: -; v_call: TRBV2; j_call: TRBJ2-4; d_call: -; cdr3_aa: CASSSVEDIQYF; cdr3_nt: TGTGCCAGCTCTAGCGTTGAGGACATTCAGTACTTC
clone_size: -; v_call: TRBV19; j_call: TRBJ2-7; d_call: TRBD2; cdr3_aa: CASSRGLAGINEQYF; cdr3_nt: TGTGCCAGTAGTAGGGGACTAGCGGGAATCAACGAGCAGTACTTC
clone_size: -; v_call: TRBV13; j_call: TRBJ1-1; d_call: -; cdr3_aa: CASSLAESKEAFF; cdr3_nt: TGTGCCAGCAGCTTAGCTGAGAGCAAGGAAGCTTTCTTT
clone_size: once; v_call: TRBV11-3; j_call: TRBJ2-3; d_call: -; cdr3_aa: CASSSLLAQKQYF; cdr3_nt: TGTGCCAGCAGCTCCTTACTAGCCCAAAAGCAGTATTTT
clone_size: -; v_call: TRBV5-1; j_call: TRBJ2-1; d_call: -; cdr3_aa: CASSPSAASVYEQFF; cdr3_nt: TGCGCCAGCAGCCCCTCCGCCGCTAGCGTTTATGAGCAGTTCTTC
clone_size: -; v_call: TRBV7-3; j_call: TRBJ2-3; d_call: -; cdr3_aa: CASSPGLLGADTQYF; cdr3_nt: TGTGCCAGCAGCCCCGGACTACTTGGGGCAGATACGCAGTATTTT
clone_size: -; v_call: TRBV11-3; j_call: TRBJ2-7; d_call: TRBD1; cdr3_aa: CASSLTGGYEQYF; cdr3_nt: TGTGCCAGCAGCTTAACAGGGGGCTACGAGCAGTACTTC
clone_size: -; v_call: TRBV5-4; j_call: TRBJ2-4; d_call: -; cdr3_aa: CASSPADLIAKNIQYF; cdr3_nt: TGTGCCAGCAGTCCCGCTGACCTGATAGCCAAAAACATTCAGTACTTC
clone_size: -; v_call: TRBV18; j_call: TRBJ2-7; d_call: TRBD1; cdr3_aa: CASSPLGTGYSEQYF; cdr3_nt: TGTGCCAGCTCACCCCTTGGGACAGGGTATAGCGAGCAGTACTTC
clone_size: -; v_call: TRBV5-1; j_call: TRBJ1-1; d_call: -; cdr3_aa: CASSLAYQGGTEAFF; cdr3_nt: TGCGCCAGCAGCTTGGCCTATCAGGGAGGCACTGAAGCTTTCTTT
clone_size: -; v_call: TRBV11-2; j_call: TRBJ1-3; d_call: -; cdr3_aa: CASSSRTVGGSTIYF; cdr3_nt: TGTGCCAGCAGCTCACGGACCGTCGGGGGTAGCACCATATATTTT
clone_size: -; v_call: TRBV9; j_call: TRBJ1-2; d_call: -; cdr3_aa: CASSVGSGHYGYTF; cdr3_nt: TGTGCCAGCAGCGTAGGATCCGGACACTATGGCTACACCTTC
clone_size: -; v_call: TRBV7-9; j_call: TRBJ1-4; d_call: -; cdr3_aa: CASSSRRQGSEKLFF; cdr3_nt: TGTGCCAGCAGCTCGAGACGGCAGGGGAGTGAAAAACTGTTTTTT
clone_size: -; v_call: TRBV27; j_call: TRBJ1-1; d_call: -; cdr3_aa: CASSLSRDTEAFF; cdr3_nt: TGTGCCAGCAGTTTATCTAGGGACACTGAAGCTTTCTTT
clone_size: -; v_call: TRBV25-1; j_call: TRBJ1-4; d_call: -; cdr3_aa: CASRGGFEKLFF; cdr3_nt: TGTGCCAGCCGGGGAGGTTTCGAAAAACTGTTTTTT
clone_size: -; v_call: TRBV29-1; j_call: TRBJ1-2; d_call: -; cdr3_aa: CSALSDGRSPYGYTF; cdr3_nt: TGCAGCGCCTTGAGTGACGGACGATCGCCCTATGGCTACACCTTC
clone_size: -; v_call: TRBV5-1; j_call: TRBJ2-1; d_call: TRBD2; cdr3_aa: CASSGGRANLYEQFF; cdr3_nt: TGCGCCAGCAGCGGCGGGAGGGCCAATCTTTATGAGCAGTTCTTC
clone_size: few; v_call: TRBV19; j_call: TRBJ2-7; d_call: -; cdr3_aa: CASSIFLDNRGQYF; cdr3_nt: TGTGCCAGTAGTATATTCTTGGACAATCGGGGGCAGTACTTC
clone_size: -; v_call: TRBV7-9; j_call: TRBJ1-4; d_call: TRBD1; cdr3_aa: CASSLGQVGGEKLFF; cdr3_nt: TGTGCCAGCAGCTTGGGACAGGTTGGTGGGGAAAAACTGTTTTTT
clone_size: -; v_call: TRBV28; j_call: TRBJ1-2; d_call: TRBD1; cdr3_aa: CASSLTTGGYGYTF; cdr3_nt: TGTGCCAGCAGTTTAACCACAGGGGGCTATGGCTACACCTTC
clone_size: -; v_call: TRBV18; j_call: TRBJ2-7; d_call: TRBD1; cdr3_aa: CASSPGTGAYEQYF; cdr3_nt: TGTGCCAGCTCACCAGGGACAGGGGCCTACGAGCAGTACTTC
clone_size: few; v_call: TRBV25-1; j_call: TRBJ2-7; d_call: TRBD1; cdr3_aa: CASSRQGSYEQYF; cdr3_nt: TGTGCCAGCAGTAGACAGGGCTCCTACGAGCAGTACTTC
clone_size: -; v_call: TRBV5-1; j_call: TRBJ1-3; d_call: -; cdr3_aa: CASSPEATGIDTIYF; cdr3_nt: TGCGCCAGCAGCCCCGAAGCCACAGGGATAGACACCATATATTTT
clone_size: -; v_call: TRBV4-1; j_call: TRBJ2-1; d_call: -; cdr3_aa: CASSQDKNGYNEQFF; cdr3_nt: TGCGCCAGCAGCCAAGATAAAAACGGCTACAATGAGCAGTTCTTC
clone_size: -; v_call: TRBV9; j_call: TRBJ1-3; d_call: -; cdr3_aa: CASSPGVTGNTIYF; cdr3_nt: TGTGCCAGCAGCCCCGGGGTAACTGGAAACACCATATATTTT
clone_size: -; v_call: TRBV5-1; j_call: TRBJ1-2; d_call: -; cdr3_aa: CASSLEPSGPSYVYGYTF; cdr3_nt: TGCGCCAGCAGCTTGGAGCCCTCGGGCCCGAGCTACGTCTATGGCTACACCTTC
clone_size: -; v_call: TRBV6-1; j_call: TRBJ2-7; d_call: -; cdr3_aa: CASSEETGRQF; cdr3_nt: TGTGCCAGCAGTGAAGAGACAGGAAGGCAGTTC
clone_size: -; v_call: TRBV25-1; j_call: TRBJ1-1; d_call: -; cdr3_aa: CASSARGGSTEAFF; cdr3_nt: TGTGCCAGCAGTGCCCGGGGTGGTAGCACTGAAGCTTTCTTT
clone_size: -; v_call: TRBV29-1; j_call: TRBJ2-3; d_call: TRBD1; cdr3_aa: CSVGRQGWGTDTQYF; cdr3_nt: TGCAGCGTTGGCAGACAGGGCTGGGGCACAGATACGCAGTATTTT